This T cell receptor beta chain was retrieved from a study of blood T cell repertoires in COVID-19. This clone was picked up a small number of times. The assay was immunoSEQ multiplex PCR, and TCRdb's table has in-frame clones only and misses some. The repertoire holds some 73,000 clones, with around nine tenths as singletons. V was pared by 4 bases and J by 10 bases, with 4 bases of the junction left unmatched. This CDR3 region has 14 residues. The germline V gene encodes CDR1 SGHVS and CDR2 FNYEAQ. The V call is TRBV7-6, the J call TRBJ1-6; 10 nucleotides agree with TRBD1. The source material was peripheral blood. This TCR was recovered from a woman aged 60 to 75 with acute or convalescent COVID-19. The CDR3 DNA follows: TGTGCCAGCAGCTCCGGGACAGGGGACTCACCCCTCCACTTT. It yields the protein CASSSGTGDSPLHF.